The clone carrying this T cell receptor (beta chain) was counted at least ten times. What it binds is unknown. TCR beta CDR3 regions were amplified from RNA. RT-PCR in the first round (using the HTBI primer set) targeted the TCR CDR3. One entry per CDR3 protein, called by TCRdb with MiXCR from the multiplex PCR reads. The table has around 430,000 distinct CDR3 sequences, 15% seen once. These data are taken from a study of T cells in Graves' hyperthyroidism and ophthalmopathy. General observations from the study: In the blood, most expanded thyroid clonotypes above 0.001 appeared as well.

The CDR3 is 14 amino acids. The germline V gene encodes CDR1 LGHDT and CDR2 YNNKEL (reference sequence). The V end was cut by 7 bases, the J end by 0 bases, with 12 bases between. The receptor was isolated from a woman between 25 and 40 years old with Graves' hyperthyroidism. The rearrangement links TRBV3-1 to TRBJ1-1; weak D call: TRBD1 (6 bases). Sequencing was done on a sample of blood. The CDR3 DNA sequence: TGTGCCAGCACCAGGGGACCCATGAACACTGAAGCTTTCTTT. As protein: CASTRGPMNTEAFF.